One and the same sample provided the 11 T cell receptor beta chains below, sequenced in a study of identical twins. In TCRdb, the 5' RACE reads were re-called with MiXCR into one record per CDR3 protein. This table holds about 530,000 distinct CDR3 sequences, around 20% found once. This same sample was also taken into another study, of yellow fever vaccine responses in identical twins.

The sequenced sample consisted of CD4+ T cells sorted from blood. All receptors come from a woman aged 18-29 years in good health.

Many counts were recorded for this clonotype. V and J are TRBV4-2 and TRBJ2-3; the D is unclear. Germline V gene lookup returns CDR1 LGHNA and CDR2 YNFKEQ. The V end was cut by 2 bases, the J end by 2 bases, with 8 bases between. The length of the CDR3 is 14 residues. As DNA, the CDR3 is TGTGCCAGCAGCCAAAAGGACCACACAGATACGCAGTATTTT. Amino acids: CASSQKDHTDTQYF.

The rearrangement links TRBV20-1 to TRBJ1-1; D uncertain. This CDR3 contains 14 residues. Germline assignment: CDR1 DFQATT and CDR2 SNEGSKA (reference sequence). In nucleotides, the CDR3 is TGCAGCGCCGATAATGAGTATCCGGGGACTGAAGCTTTCTTT. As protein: CSADNEYPGTEAFF.

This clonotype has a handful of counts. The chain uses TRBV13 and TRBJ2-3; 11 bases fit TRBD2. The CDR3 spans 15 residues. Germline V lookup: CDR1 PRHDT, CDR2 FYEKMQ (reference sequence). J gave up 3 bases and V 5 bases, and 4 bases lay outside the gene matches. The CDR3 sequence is CASSMTSGKTDTQYF. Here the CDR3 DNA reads TGTGCCAGCAGCATGACTAGCGGGAAGACAGATACGCAGTATTTT.

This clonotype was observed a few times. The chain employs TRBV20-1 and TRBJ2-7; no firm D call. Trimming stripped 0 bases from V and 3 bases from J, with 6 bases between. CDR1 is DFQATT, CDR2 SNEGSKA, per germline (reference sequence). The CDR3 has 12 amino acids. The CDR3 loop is CSAREVLYEQYF. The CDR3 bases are TGCAGTGCTAGAGAAGTCCTCTACGAGCAGTACTTC.

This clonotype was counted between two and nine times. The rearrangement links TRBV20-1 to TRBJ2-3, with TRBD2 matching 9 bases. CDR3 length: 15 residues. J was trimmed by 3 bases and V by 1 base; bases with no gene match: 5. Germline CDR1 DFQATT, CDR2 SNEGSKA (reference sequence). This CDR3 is CSARGWLAGTDTQYF. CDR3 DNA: TGCAGTGCTAGAGGTTGGCTAGCGGGGACAGATACGCAGTATTTT.

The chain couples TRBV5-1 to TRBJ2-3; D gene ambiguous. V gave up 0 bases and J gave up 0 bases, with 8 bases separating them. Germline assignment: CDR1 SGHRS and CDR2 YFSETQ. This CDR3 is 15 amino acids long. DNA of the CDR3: TGCGCCAGCAGCTTGGCCGTCGTTAGCACAGATACGCAGTATTTT. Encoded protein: CASSLAVVSTDTQYF.

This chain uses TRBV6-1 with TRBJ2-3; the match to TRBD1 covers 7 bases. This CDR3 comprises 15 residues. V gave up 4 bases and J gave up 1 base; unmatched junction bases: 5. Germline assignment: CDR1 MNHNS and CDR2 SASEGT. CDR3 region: CASSGDRAGTDTQYF. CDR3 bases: TGTGCCAGCAGTGGAGACAGGGCGGGCACAGATACGCAGTATTTT.

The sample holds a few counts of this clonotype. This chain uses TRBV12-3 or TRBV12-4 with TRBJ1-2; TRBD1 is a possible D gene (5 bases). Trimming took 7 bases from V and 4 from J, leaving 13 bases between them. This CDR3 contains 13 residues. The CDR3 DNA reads TGTGCCAGCAACTCAGGGTTTAGCTATGGCTACACCTTC. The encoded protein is CASNSGFSYGYTF.

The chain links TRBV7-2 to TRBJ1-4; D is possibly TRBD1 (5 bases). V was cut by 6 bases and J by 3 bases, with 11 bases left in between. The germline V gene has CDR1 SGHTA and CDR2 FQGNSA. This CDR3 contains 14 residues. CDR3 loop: CASRRSTANEKLFF. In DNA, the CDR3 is TGTGCCAGCAGGCGATCGACAGCTAATGAAAAACTGTTTTTT.

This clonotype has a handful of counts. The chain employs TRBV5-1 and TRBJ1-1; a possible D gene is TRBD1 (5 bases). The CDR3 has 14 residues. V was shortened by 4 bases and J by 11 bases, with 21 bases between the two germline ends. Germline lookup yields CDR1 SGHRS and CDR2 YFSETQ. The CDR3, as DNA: TGCGCCAGCAGCATGATCCAGGGAGAGTACGGGGCTTTCTTT. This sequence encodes CASSMIQGEYGAFF.

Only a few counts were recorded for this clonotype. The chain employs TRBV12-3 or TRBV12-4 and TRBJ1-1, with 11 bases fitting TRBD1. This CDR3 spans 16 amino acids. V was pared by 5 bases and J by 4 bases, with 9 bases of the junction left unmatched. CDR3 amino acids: CASSAGTGGRATEAFF. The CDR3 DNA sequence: TGTGCCAGCAGTGCCGGGACAGGGGGGCGTGCCACTGAAGCTTTCTTT.